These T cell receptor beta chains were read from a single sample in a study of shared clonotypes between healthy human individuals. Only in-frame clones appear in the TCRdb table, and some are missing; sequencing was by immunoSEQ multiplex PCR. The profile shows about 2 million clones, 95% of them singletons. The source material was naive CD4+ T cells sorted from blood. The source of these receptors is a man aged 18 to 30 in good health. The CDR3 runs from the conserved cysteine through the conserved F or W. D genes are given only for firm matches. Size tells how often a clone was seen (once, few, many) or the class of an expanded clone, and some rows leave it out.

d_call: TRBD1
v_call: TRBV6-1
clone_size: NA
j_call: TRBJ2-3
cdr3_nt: TGTGCCAGCAGTGAGAGGGACAGGGTTACAGATACGCAGTATTTT
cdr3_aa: CASSERDRVTDTQYF

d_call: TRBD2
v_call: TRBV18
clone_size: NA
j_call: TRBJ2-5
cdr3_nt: TGTGCCAGCTCACCGACTAGCGGGGGGATTCAAGAGACCCAGTACTTC
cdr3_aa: CASSPTSGGIQETQYF

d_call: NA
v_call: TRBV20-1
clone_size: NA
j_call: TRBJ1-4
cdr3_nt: TGCAGTGCTAGAGATCATGAAAAACTGTTTTTT
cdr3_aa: CSARDHEKLFF

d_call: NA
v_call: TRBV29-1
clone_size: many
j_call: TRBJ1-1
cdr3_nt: TGCAGCGGTATTCTGGGGCCAAACACTGAAGCTTTCTTT
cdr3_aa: CSGILGPNTEAFF

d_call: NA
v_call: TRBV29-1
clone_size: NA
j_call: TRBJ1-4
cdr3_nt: TGCAGCGGCAGGGCCGGGGGTAATGAAAAACTGTTTTTT
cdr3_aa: CSGRAGGNEKLFF

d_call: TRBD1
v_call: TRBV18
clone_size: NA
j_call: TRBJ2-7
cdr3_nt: TGTGCCAGCTCCGGCGGACAGGGTGAGTCCTACGAGCAGTACTTC
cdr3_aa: CASSGGQGESYEQYF

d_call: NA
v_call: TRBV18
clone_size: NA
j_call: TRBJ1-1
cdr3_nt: TGTGCCAGCTCGCCCCCCCTCGACAGGACTGAAGCTTTCTTT
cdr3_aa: CASSPPLDRTEAFF

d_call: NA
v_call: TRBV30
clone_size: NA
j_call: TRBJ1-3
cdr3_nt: TGTGCCTGCGGACCCTCTGGAAACACCATATATTTT
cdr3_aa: CACGPSGNTIYF

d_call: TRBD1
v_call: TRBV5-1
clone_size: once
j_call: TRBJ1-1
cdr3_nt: TGCGCCAGCAGCTCAACACCCGGGACAGTGAACACTGAAGCTTTCTTT
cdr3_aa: CASSSTPGTVNTEAFF

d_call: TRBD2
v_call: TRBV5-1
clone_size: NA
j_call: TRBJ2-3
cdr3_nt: TGCGCCAGCAGCTTGGTTCTAGCGGGAGGGATTAGCACAGATACGCAGTATTTT
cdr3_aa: CASSLVLAGGISTDTQYF

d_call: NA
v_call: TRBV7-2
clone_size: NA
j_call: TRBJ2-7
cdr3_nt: TGTGCCAGCAGCCCCCCTAGTGATCACGAGCAGTACTTC
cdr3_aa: CASSPPSDHEQYF

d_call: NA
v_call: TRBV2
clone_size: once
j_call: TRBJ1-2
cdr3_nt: TGTGCCAGCAGCTTCGAGACAGGATCTAACTATGGCTACACCTTC
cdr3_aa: CASSFETGSNYGYTF

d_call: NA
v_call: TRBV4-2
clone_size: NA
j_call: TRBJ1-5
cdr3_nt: TGTGCCAGCAGCCAAGATTTGGGGCAACAGCCCCAGCATTTT
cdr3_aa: CASSQDLGQQPQHF

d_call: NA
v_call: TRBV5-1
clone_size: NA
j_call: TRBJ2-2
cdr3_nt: TGCGCCAGCAGCTTGGCCGAGGTCACCGGGGAGCTGTTTTTT
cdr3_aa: CASSLAEVTGELFF

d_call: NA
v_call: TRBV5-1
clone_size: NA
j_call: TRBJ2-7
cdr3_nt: TGCGCCAGCCGGTTGACAGGCTCCTACGAGCAGTACTTC
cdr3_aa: CASRLTGSYEQYF

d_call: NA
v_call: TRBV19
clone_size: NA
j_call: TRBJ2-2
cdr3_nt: TGTGCCAGTAGTACCCGGGACTCGAACACCGGGGAGCTGTTTTTT
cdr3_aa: CASSTRDSNTGELFF

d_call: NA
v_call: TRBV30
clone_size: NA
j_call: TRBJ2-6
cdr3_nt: TGTGCCTGGAGTGTTGGTTGGAACCCTGGGGCCAACGTCCTGACTTTC
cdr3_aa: CAWSVGWNPGANVLTF

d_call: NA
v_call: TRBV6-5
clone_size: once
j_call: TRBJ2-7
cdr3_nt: TGTGCCAGCAGTTCCGCGGGTAAGAGCTCCTACGAGCAGTACTTC
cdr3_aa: CASSSAGKSSYEQYF

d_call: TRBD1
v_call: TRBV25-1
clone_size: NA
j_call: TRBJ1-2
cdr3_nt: TGTGCCAGCAGGGGGACAGGGACCTATGGCTACACCTTC
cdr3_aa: CASRGTGTYGYTF

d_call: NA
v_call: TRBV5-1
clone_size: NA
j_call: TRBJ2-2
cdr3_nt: TGCGCCAGCTCCGGGACTCAAAACACCGGGGAGCTGTTTTTT
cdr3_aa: CASSGTQNTGELFF

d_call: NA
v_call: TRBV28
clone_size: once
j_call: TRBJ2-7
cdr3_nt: TGTGCCAGCAGTTTATGGTCGGGGGTCTTCAGGGTAAGCTCCTACGAGCAGTACTTC
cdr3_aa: CASSLWSGVFRVSSYEQYF

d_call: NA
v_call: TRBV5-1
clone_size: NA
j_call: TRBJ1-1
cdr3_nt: TGCGCCAGCAGCTTGGGAGGGGCGAGGGAAGCTTTCTTT
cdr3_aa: CASSLGGAREAFF

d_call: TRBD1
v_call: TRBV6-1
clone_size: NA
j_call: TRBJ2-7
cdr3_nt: TGTGCCATCCCGAAACAGGGGCGTTCGTACGAGCAGTACTTC
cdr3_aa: CAIPKQGRSYEQYF

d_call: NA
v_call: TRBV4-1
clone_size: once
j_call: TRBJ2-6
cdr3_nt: TGCGCCAGCAGCCCGGACAACTCTGGGGCCAACGTCCTGACTTTC
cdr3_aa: CASSPDNSGANVLTF

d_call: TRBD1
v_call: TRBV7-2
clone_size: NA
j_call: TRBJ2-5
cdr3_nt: TGTGCCAGCAGCTTAGAGGTCGTAGGGGGCGTCGAGACCCAGTACTTC
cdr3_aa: CASSLEVVGGVETQYF

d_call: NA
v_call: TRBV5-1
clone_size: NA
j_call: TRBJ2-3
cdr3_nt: TGCGCCAGCAGCTCCCCCCCCGGCACAGATACGCAGTATTTT
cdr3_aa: CASSSPPGTDTQYF

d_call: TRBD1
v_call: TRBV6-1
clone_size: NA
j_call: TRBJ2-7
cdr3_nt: TGTGCCAGCAGCGGTTCCGGACAGGGGGCAAGGGAGCAGTACTTC
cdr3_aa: CASSGSGQGAREQYF

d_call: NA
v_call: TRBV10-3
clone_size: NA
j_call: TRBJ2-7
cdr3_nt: TGTGCCATCAGTGATCAGATCTGGGAGTACGAGCAGTACTTC
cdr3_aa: CAISDQIWEYEQYF

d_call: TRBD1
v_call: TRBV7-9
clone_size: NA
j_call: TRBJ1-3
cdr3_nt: TGTGCCGGCCAGGGGGATGGAAACACCATATATTTT
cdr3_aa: CAGQGDGNTIYF

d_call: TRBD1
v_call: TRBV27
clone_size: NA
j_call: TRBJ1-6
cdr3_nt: TGTGCCAGCAGTTCCGGCCATTCCGGGACAGTCAATAATTCACCCCTCCACTTT
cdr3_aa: CASSSGHSGTVNNSPLHF

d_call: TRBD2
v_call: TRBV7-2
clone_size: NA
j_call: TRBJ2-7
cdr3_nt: TGTGCCAGCAGCTTAGGGCGGGGGAACTACGAGCAGTACTTC
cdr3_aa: CASSLGRGNYEQYF

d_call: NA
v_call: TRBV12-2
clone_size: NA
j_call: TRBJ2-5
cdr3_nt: TGTGCAAGTCGCTTAGATTTCCAGTCGGGGACCCAGTACTTC
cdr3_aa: CASRLDFQSGTQYF

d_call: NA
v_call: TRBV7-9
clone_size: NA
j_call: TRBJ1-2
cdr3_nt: TGTGCCAGCAGCTTAGGGCAGGGAAATAACTATGGCTACACCTTC
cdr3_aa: CASSLGQGNNYGYTF

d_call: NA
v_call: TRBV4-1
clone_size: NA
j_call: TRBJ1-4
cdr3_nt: TGCGCCAGCAGCCAAACGACAGGAGGGAATGAAAAACTGTTTTTT
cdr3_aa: CASSQTTGGNEKLFF

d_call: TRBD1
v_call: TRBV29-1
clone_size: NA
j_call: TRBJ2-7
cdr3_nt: TGCAGCGTTGGGACAGGGGAAGGGAGGGAGCAGTACTTC
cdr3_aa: CSVGTGEGREQYF

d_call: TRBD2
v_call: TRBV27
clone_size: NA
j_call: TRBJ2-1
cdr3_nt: TGTGCCAGCAGTTTACGACTAGCGGATCACTCCTACAATGAGCAGTTCTTC
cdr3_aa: CASSLRLADHSYNEQFF

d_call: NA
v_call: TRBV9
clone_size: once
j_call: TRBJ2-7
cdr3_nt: TGTGCCAGCAGCGTAGTTCAACAGGGAGGGGAGCAGTACTTC
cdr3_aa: CASSVVQQGGEQYF

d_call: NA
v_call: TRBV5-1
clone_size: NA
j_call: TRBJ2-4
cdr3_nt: TGCGCCAGCAGCTTGGCCGGCCTGCTTTCGGGCATTCAGTACTTC
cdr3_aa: CASSLAGLLSGIQYF

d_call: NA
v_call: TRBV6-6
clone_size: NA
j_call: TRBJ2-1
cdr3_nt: TGTGCCAGCAGTTACGTCGGTAATGAGCAGTTCTTC
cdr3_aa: CASSYVGNEQFF

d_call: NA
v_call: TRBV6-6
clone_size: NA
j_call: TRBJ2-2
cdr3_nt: TGTGCCAGCAGTTACTCGAATGGGGAGCTGTTTTTT
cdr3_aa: CASSYSNGELFF

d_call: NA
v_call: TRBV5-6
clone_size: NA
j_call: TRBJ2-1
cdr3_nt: TGTGCCAGCAGCTTCTACAATGAGCAGTTCTTC
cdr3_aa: CASSFYNEQFF

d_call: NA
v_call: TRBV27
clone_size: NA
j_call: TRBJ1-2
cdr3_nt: TGTGCCAGCAGTTTATCATTAGGGCAGGGGCCCTATGGCTACACCTTC
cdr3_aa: CASSLSLGQGPYGYTF

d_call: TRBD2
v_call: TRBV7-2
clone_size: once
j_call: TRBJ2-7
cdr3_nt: TGTGCCAGCAGCTTACAGCGGGAGCTCGAGCAGTACTTC
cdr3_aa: CASSLQRELEQYF

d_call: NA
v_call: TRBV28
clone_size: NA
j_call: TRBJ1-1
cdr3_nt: TGTGCCAGCAGGCCTTCGGGGTCTTTAAGGACTGAAGCTTTCTTT
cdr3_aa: CASRPSGSLRTEAFF

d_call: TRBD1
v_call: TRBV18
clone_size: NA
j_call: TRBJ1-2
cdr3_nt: TGTGCCAGCTCACCTCCGGGACAGGGGGCGCGGGGCTACACCTTC
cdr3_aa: CASSPPGQGARGYTF

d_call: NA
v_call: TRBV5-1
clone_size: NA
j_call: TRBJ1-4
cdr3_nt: TGCGCCAGCAGCTTGGGACAACGGAATGAAAAACTGTTTTTT
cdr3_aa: CASSLGQRNEKLFF

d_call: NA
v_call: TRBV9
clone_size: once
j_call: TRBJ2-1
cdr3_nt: TGTGCCAGCAGCGTAGGCGGGGTTACCTCCTACAATGAGCAGTTCTTC
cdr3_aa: CASSVGGVTSYNEQFF

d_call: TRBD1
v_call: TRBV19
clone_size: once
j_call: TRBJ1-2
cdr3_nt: TGTGCCACCAACAGGGGCGGATCCTATGGCTACACCTTC
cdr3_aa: CATNRGGSYGYTF

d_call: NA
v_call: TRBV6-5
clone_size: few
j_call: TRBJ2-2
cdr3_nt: TGTGCCAGCACCTTCCGAAAAGGCGGGGAGCTGTTTTTT
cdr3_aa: CASTFRKGGELFF

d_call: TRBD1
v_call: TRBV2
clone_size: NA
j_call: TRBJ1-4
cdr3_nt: TGTGCCAGCAGGGGGACAGTAGCAACTAATGAAAAACTGTTTTTT
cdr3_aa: CASRGTVATNEKLFF

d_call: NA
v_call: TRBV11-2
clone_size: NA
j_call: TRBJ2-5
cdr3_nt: TGTGCCAGCAGCTTGGACATAAGTTCGGTGGAGACCCAGTACTTC
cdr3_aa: CASSLDISSVETQYF

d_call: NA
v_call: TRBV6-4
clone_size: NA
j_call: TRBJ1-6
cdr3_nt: TGTGCCAGCAGTGACTCTGGGGAATCCTATAATTCACCCCTCCACTTT
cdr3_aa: CASSDSGESYNSPLHF

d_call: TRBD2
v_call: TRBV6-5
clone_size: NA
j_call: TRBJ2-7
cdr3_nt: TGTGCCAGCAGACTACGGGGACTAGCGGGACACGAGCAGTACTTC
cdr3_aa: CASRLRGLAGHEQYF

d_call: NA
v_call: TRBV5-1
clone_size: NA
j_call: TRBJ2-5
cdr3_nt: TGCGCCAGCAGCTTGGACAGGGTCAACCAAGAGACCCAGTACTTC
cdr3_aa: CASSLDRVNQETQYF

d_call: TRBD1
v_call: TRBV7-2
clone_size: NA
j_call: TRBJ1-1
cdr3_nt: TGTGCCAGCAGCTTAGCGCTGGGACAGGGTCATGAAGCTTTCTTT
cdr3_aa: CASSLALGQGHEAFF

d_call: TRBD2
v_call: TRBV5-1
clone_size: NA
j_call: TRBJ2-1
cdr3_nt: TGCGCCAGCAGCCCACAATCTAGCGGGAGAGGGTACAATGAGCAGTTCTTC
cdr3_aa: CASSPQSSGRGYNEQFF

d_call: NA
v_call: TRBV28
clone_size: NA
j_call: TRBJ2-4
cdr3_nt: TGTGCCAGCAGTTTAGGTGGGGGGGCTAGGGAAAACATTCAGTACTTC
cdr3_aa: CASSLGGGARENIQYF